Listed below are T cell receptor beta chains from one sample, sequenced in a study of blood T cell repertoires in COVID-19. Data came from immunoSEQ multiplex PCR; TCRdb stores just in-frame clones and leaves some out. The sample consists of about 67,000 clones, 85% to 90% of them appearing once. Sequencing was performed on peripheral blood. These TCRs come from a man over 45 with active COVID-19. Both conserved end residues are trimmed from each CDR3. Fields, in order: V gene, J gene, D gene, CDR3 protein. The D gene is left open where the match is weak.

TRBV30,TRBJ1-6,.,AWSLGVIHNSPLH
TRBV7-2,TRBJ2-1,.,ASSPRGTNYYNEQF
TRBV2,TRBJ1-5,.,ASTLDRPSNQPQH
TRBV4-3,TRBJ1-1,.,ASSRQIYTEAF
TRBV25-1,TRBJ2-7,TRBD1,ASSGGQATR
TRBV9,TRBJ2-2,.,ASSGPLGGELF
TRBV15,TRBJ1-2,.,ATSRDLEIYGYT
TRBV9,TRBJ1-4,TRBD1,ASSPHTGQSNEKLF
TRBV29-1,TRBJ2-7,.,SVEDRGGRSSYEQY
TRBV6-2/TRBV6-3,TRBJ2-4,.,ASSYSSGIQY
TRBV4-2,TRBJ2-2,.,ASSPRVSNTGELF
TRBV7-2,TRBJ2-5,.,ASSFLRQETQY
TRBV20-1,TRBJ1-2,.,SARDSYGYT
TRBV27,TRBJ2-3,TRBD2,ASTMVAGLLDTQY
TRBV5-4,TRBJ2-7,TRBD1,ASTPGQVFSVGGEQY
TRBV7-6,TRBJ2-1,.,ASSLTRDSSRNEQF
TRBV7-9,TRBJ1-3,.,ASSSQSSGNTIY